Listed below are T cell receptor beta chains from one sample, sequenced in a study of T cells after yellow fever vaccination. TCRdb re-derived calls from the 5' RACE reads in MiXCR, one entry per CDR3 protein. The sample carries 100,000 to 150,000 distinct CDR3 sequences, approximately 14% recorded once. This specimen consisted of CD8+ T cells sorted from PBMCs, obtained 5 days after the yellow fever booster vaccination. The receptors stem from a man between 18 and 35 years old who received the YFV17D yellow fever vaccine. Each CDR3 is given with its conserved first and last residue. D genes are given only for firm matches. Part of the rows lack a size; the others show once, few, many or a class for expanded clones.

>TRBD1|TRBV7-9|.|TRBJ2-2
CASSLFGQGGTGELFF
TGTGCCAGCAGCTTATTCGGACAGGGTGGAACCGGGGAGCTGTTTTTT
>.|TRBV4-1|.|TRBJ2-3
CASSHLGLLLSTDTQYF
TGCGCCAGCAGCCACTTGGGACTTTTACTTAGCACAGATACGCAGTATTTT
>.|TRBV12-3/TRBV12-4|.|TRBJ1-2
CASSLGSVYGYTF
TGTGCCAGCAGTTTGGGCAGCGTCTATGGCTACACCTTC
>.|TRBV7-9|.|TRBJ2-2
CASSLVGTSNTGELFF
TGTGCCAGCAGCTTAGTTGGGACATCCAACACCGGGGAGCTGTTTTTT
>TRBD2|TRBV6-2/TRBV6-3|.|TRBJ2-1
CASSYSSGGGEQFF
TGTGCCAGCAGTTACTCTAGCGGGGGGGGTGAGCAGTTCTTC
>.|TRBV7-2|few|TRBJ2-5
CASSLDSTEQETQYF
TGTGCCAGCAGCTTAGACTCGACAGAACAAGAGACCCAGTACTTC
>TRBD1|TRBV12-3/TRBV12-4|few|TRBJ1-1
CASIPPQTGTEAFF
TGTGCCAGCATCCCCCCCCAGACAGGGACTGAAGCTTTCTTT
>.|TRBV7-2|.|TRBJ2-5
CASSSMGVWETQYF
TGTGCCAGCAGCTCTATGGGGGTGTGGGAGACCCAGTACTTC
>TRBD2|TRBV9|.|TRBJ2-7
CASSVGPGGNYEQYF
TGTGCCAGCAGCGTAGGCCCGGGGGGAAACTACGAGCAGTACTTC
>.|TRBV4-1|.|TRBJ2-1
CASSARTDFLLRSSYNEQFF
TGCGCCAGCAGCGCACGGACGGACTTTCTTCTTCGTAGCTCCTACAATGAGCAGTTCTTC
>.|TRBV15|few|TRBJ1-2
CATSRDGTGWNYGYTF
TGTGCCACCAGCAGAGATGGAACAGGGTGGAACTATGGCTACACCTTC
>TRBD1|TRBV9|.|TRBJ2-3
CASSRDREVDTQYF
TGTGCCAGCAGCCGGGACAGGGAGGTAGATACGCAGTATTTT
>TRBD2|TRBV4-3|.|TRBJ2-2
CASSQDTLAGAGELFF
TGCGCCAGCAGCCAAGATACGCTAGCGGGGGCCGGGGAGCTGTTTTTT
>.|TRBV9|few|TRBJ1-2
CASSVGQDYYGYTF
TGTGCCAGCAGCGTAGGACAGGATTACTATGGCTACACCTTC
>.|TRBV4-1|.|TRBJ2-7
CASSHAPGSSYEQYF
TGCGCCAGCAGCCATGCCCCAGGGAGCTCCTACGAGCAGTACTTC
>.|TRBV7-6|.|TRBJ2-1
CASSAELAVSRDEQFF
TGTGCCAGCAGCGCGGAACTCGCGGTCTCTCGCGATGAGCAGTTCTTC
>TRBD2|TRBV7-6|few|TRBJ2-5
CASSLSWGGQETQYF
TGTGCCAGCAGCTTATCTTGGGGGGGACAAGAGACCCAGTACTTC
>.|TRBV27|few|TRBJ2-1
CASSAPYSSSYNEQFF
TGTGCCAGCAGTGCCCCCTATAGTAGCTCCTACAATGAGCAGTTCTTC
>.|TRBV4-2|.|TRBJ2-7
CASSQDGAIPSF
TGTGCCAGCAGCCAAGATGGGGCCATCCCCTCCTTC
>.|TRBV20-1|few|TRBJ2-3
CSTHLRGASTDTQYF
TGCAGTACCCACCTTCGGGGGGCTAGTACAGATACGCAGTATTTT
>.|TRBV7-9|few|TRBJ2-3
CASSLEPKTQYF
TGTGCCAGCAGCTTAGAACCCAAGACGCAGTATTTT
>TRBD1|TRBV27|.|TRBJ2-1
CASRVLGGPGEQFF
TGTGCCAGCAGAGTACTAGGGGGCCCGGGCGAGCAGTTCTTC
>.|TRBV2|.|TRBJ2-4
CASTFRTEKNIQYF
TGTGCCAGCACCTTCCGGACAGAAAAAAACATTCAGTACTTC
>.|TRBV21-1|.|TRBJ1-2
CASRGRGANGYTF
TGTGCCAGCAGGGGCAGGGGTGCGAATGGCTACACCTTC